This T cell receptor (beta chain) was captured in a study of T cells in localized non-small cell lung cancer. Study-wide results and limits: Uninvolved adjacent lung, not tumor, had the highest T cell clonality.

The method was immunoSEQ multiplex PCR; TCRdb's version includes in-frame clones alone and lacks a portion of them. Of fewer than 100,000 clones listed, approximately 90% were seen once; the top ten hold 15%. Comments on this clone: Its antigen remains unknown.

The TCR was taken from a man between 40 and 69 years old with stage I squamous cell lung carcinoma. Specimen: peripheral blood, collected before any cancer treatment.

CDR3 loop: CASSFALTVLNEQYF. The DNA for the CDR3 is TGTGCCAGCAGCTTCGCCCTAACCGTGTTGAACGAGCAGTACTTC. The rearrangement uses TRBV7-9 and TRBJ2-7; D is unclear. The V gene's germline CDR1 is SEHNR and CDR2 FQNEAQ (reference sequence). V was trimmed by 3 bases and J by 5 bases, leaving 17 bases between them. This CDR3 spans 15 amino acids.